The source of this T cell receptor beta chain is a study of T cells in Graves' hyperthyroidism and ophthalmopathy. Findings and caveats of the study: In the blood, most expanded thyroid clonotypes above 0.001 appeared as well. The model's output predicted ophthalmopathy at a median of around 6.9 months prior to onset.

CDR1 is DFQATT and CDR2 is SNEGSKA in the germline V gene (reference sequence). Trimming removed 3 bases from V and 5 bases from J; junction bases left unmatched: 16. The CDR3 extends over 18 amino acids. From RNA transcripts, TCR beta CDR3 regions were amplified. TCR CDR3 underwent first-round RT-PCR with the HTBI primer set. TCRdb reprocessed the multiplex PCR reads with MiXCR, giving one entry per CDR3 protein. Of about 570,000 distinct CDR3 sequences listed, around 45% are singletons. This clonotype occurred many times. The target antigen is unknown. This clonotype originated in an adult woman with Graves' disease, either hyperthyroidism or ophthalmopathy (not recorded which). The chain couples TRBV20-1 to TRBJ2-5; 12 bases align to TRBD2. The specimen sequenced was peripheral blood or thyroid tissue (not recorded which). The CDR3 DNA follows: TGCAGTGCTAGTTCCACCCTCCGACTAGCGGGAGCCAGGGAGACCCAGTACTTC. Protein sequence: CSASSTLRLAGARETQYF.